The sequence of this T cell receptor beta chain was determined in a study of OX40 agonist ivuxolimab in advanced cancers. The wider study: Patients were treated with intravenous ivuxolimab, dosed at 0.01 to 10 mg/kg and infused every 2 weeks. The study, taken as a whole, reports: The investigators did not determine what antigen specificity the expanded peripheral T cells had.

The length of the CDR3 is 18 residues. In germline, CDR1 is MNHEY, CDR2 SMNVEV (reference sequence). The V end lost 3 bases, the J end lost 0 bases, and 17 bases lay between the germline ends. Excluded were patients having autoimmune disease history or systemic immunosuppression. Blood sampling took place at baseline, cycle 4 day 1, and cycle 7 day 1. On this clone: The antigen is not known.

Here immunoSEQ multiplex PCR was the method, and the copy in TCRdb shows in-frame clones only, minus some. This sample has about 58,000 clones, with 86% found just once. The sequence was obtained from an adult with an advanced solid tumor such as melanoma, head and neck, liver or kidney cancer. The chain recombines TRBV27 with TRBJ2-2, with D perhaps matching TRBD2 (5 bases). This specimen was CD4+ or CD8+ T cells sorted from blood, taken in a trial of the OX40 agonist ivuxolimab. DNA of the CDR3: TGTGCCAGCAGTTTTACCCCCCTAGCCAGCGCGAACACCGGGGAGCTGTTTTTT. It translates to CASSFTPLASANTGELFF.